The 11 T cell receptor beta chains in this list originate from one sample, sequenced in a study of T cell repertoires in cytomegalovirus infection. TCRdb independently ran MiXCR on the reads; one entry per CDR3 protein. The repertoire holds about 680,000 distinct CDR3 sequences, with 20% to 25% as singletons. Input material: CD8+ T cells from PBMCs. The receptors shown here come from a human donor in good health (CMV status not recorded). Some clones in this sample may be carry-over from other donors' samples.

This clonotype was found many times. The chain is built from TRBV7-2 and TRBJ1-5, with D uncertain. V was clipped by 5 bases and J by 0 bases, with 14 bases between them. The CDR3 length is 16 residues. Germline CDR1 SGHTA, CDR2 FQGNSA. CDR3 coding DNA: TGTGCCAGCAGCGACGACCTAGGGTATAGCAATCAGCCCCAGCATTTT. This codes for CASSDDLGYSNQPQHF.

This clonotype was detected many times. The chain is built from TRBV7-8 and TRBJ2-1; 12 bases are a match to TRBD1. The germline gives CDR1 SGHVS, CDR2 FQNEAQ. The CDR3 is made up of 18 amino acids. V lost 1 base and J lost 10; bases outside the gene matches: 14. CDR3 sequence: CASSLGFSLGQGAHEQFF. The CDR3 region has the DNA TGTGCCAGCAGCTTAGGATTTTCTCTGGGACAGGGGGCGCACGAGCAGTTCTTC.

This rearrangement joins TRBV6-6 to TRBJ2-7; tentatively, D is TRBD1 or TRBD2 (6 bases each). CDR1 and CDR2 from the germline V gene are MNHNY and SVGAGI (reference sequence). The V and J ends lost 2 bases and 2 bases respectively, with 19 bases between them. The CDR3 is made up of 17 amino acids. CDR3 residues: CASSYVMGGPIPYEQYV. CDR3 coding DNA: TGTGCCAGCAGTTACGTTATGGGGGGCCCCATCCCCTACGAGCAGTACGTC.

The sample holds many counts of this clonotype. V gene TRBV7-8 combines with J gene TRBJ1-5; 7 nucleotides match TRBD1. Losses at the gene ends were 5 bases for V and 0 bases for J; bases not matched to a gene: 7. Per the germline V gene, CDR1 is SGHVS and CDR2 is FQNEAQ. This CDR3 is built from 16 residues. In DNA, the CDR3 is TGTGCCAGCAGCGAAACAGGGGCGCTTAGCAATCAGCCCCAGCATTTT. Residues: CASSETGALSNQPQHF.

V usage is TRBV27 and J usage is TRBJ2-1; 9 bases agree with TRBD2. J gave up 8 bases and V 8 bases, and 10 bases lay outside the gene matches. The V gene's germline CDR1 is MNHEY and CDR2 SMNVEV (reference sequence). CDR3 length equals 14 residues. The chain's CDR3 is CASSPRGGRDEQFF. The CDR3 nucleotides read TGTGCCAGCTCACCGCGGGGGGGCCGCGATGAGCAGTTCTTC.

This clonotype appeared a few times. The gene calls are TRBV6-2 or TRBV6-3 and TRBJ1-5; no reliable D call. CDR3 size: 16 residues. Germline CDR1 and CDR2: MNHEY and SVGEGT. The V gene lost 2 bases and the J gene lost 4 bases, with 15 bases spanning the gap. The CDR3 region is CASSYGVGVLNQPQHF. CDR3 sequence (DNA): TGTGCCAGCAGTTACGGGGTCGGTGTCCTTAATCAGCCCCAGCATTTT.

This clonotype turned up a few times. V is TRBV20-1 and J is TRBJ2-7; the D gene is possibly TRBD2 (6 bases). From germline, CDR1 is DFQATT and CDR2 SNEGSKA (reference sequence). V lost 0 bases and J 3 bases, leaving 12 bases between the germline ends. The CDR3 length is 14 residues. DNA of the CDR3: TGCAGTGCTAGAGATCTGGAGGGATACTACGAGCAGTACTTC. Its protein product is CSARDLEGYYEQYF.

The CDR3, as DNA: TGTGCCAGCAGTGCCGGGACAGGGGGCATCTTCGATGGCTACACCTTC. It codes for CASSAGTGGIFDGYTF. J is TRBJ1-2 and V is TRBV25-1; TRBD1 aligns across 12 bases. The CDR3 runs to 16 residues. V trimming: 4 bases; J trimming: 6 bases; junction bases outside the gene matches: 9. In germline, CDR1 is MGHDK, CDR2 SYGVNS.

V usage is TRBV27 and J usage is TRBJ1-1; no definite D call. V lost 5 bases and J lost 3, with 19 bases in between. This CDR3 is 16 amino acids long. Per germline, CDR1 MNHEY and CDR2 SMNVEV (reference sequence). Here the CDR3 reads CASSPEAFGKHTEAFF. CDR3 DNA sequence: TGTGCCAGCAGTCCTGAGGCGTTCGGAAAACACACTGAAGCTTTCTTT.

The V call is TRBV20-1, the J call TRBJ1-1, with 10 bases that match TRBD1. CDR1 and CDR2 (germline): DFQATT, SNEGSKA (reference sequence). Trimming removed 0 bases from V and 3 bases from J; junction bases left unmatched: 4. There are 15 residues in the CDR3. Here the CDR3 DNA reads TGCAGTGCTAGAGAACTGACAGGGGGCCACACTGAAGCTTTCTTT. Translating it yields CSARELTGGHTEAFF.

The rearrangement joins TRBV2 to TRBJ2-7, with TRBD1 identical over 8 bases. Per germline, CDR1 SNHLY and CDR2 FYNNEI. CDR3 length equals 14 residues. J gave up 2 bases and V 5 bases, and 5 bases lay outside the gene matches. CDR3 sequence reads: CASSRGTGAYEQYV. The DNA for the CDR3 is TGTGCCAGCAGTAGGGGGACAGGAGCCTACGAGCAGTACGTC.